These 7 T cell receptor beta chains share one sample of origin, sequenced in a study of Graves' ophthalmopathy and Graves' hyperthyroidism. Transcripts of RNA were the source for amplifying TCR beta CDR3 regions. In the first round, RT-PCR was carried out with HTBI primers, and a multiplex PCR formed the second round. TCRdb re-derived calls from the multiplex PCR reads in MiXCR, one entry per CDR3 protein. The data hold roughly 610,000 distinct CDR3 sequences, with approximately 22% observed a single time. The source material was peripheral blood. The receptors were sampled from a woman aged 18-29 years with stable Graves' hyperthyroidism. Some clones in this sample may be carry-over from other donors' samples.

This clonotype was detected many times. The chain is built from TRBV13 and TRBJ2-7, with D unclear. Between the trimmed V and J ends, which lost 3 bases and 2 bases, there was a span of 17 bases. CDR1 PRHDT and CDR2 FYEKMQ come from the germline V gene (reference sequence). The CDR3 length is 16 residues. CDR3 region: CASSFLLRQQAYEQYF. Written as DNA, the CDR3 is TGTGCCAGCAGCTTTTTATTAAGGCAGCAAGCCTACGAGCAGTACTTC.

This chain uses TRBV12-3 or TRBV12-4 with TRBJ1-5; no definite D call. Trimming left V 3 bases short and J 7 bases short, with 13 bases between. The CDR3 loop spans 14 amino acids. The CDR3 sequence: CASSLFGNRQPQHF. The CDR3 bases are TGTGCCAGCAGTTTGTTCGGGAATCGGCAGCCCCAGCATTTT.

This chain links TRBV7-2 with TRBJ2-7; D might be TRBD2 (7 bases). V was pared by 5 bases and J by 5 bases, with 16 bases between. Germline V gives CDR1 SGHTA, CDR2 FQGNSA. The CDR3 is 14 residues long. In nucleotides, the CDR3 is TGTGCCAGCAGCCGGAGGCGCGGGGGCAACGAGCAGTACTTC. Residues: CASSRRRGGNEQYF. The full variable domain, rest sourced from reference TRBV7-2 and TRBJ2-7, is GAGVSQSPSNKVTEKGKDVELRCDPISGHTALYWYRQSLGQGLEFLIYFQGNSAPDKSGLPSDRFSAERTGGSVSTLTIQRTQQEDSAVYLCASSRRRGGNEQYFGPGTRLTVT.

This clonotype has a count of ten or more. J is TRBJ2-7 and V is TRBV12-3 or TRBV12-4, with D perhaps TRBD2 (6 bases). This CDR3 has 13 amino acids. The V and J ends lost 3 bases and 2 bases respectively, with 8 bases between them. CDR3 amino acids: CASSLPGAYEQYF. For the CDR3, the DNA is TGTGCCAGCAGTTTGCCGGGGGCCTACGAGCAGTACTTC.

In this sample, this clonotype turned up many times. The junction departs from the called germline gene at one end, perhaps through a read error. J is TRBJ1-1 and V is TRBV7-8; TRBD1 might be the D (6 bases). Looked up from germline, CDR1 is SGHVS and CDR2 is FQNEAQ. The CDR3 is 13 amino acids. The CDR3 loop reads CAGSLGGNTEAFF. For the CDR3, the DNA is TGTGCCGGCAGCCTAGGGGGGAACACTGAAGCTTTCTTT.

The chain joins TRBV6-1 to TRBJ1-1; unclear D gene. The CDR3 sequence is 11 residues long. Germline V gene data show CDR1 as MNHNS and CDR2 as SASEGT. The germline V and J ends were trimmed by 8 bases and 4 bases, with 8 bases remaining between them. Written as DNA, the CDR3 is TGTGCCAGCGTCAGGAGCACTGAAGCTTTCTTT. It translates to CASVRSTEAFF.

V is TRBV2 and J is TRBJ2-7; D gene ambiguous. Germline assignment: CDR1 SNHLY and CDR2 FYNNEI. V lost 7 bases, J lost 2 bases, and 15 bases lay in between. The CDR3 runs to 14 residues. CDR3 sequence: CASTPRRSAYEQYF. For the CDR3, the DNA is TGTGCCAGCACCCCCAGGCGCAGCGCCTACGAGCAGTACTTC.